A selection of T cell receptor beta chains follows, all from one sample in a study of spatial heterogeneity in lung cancer. TCRdb re-derived calls from the 5' RACE reads in MiXCR, one entry per CDR3 protein. The table has 50,000 to 60,000 distinct CDR3 sequences, 7.4% seen once. The material was PBMCs, obtained at follow-up. These receptors originate from a female donor with early-stage non-small cell lung cancer. Each CDR3 is given with its conserved first and last residue. Each record gives: V gene, D gene, J gene, clone size, CDR3 protein, CDR3 DNA. The D gene is left open where the match is weak. Size tells how often a clone was seen (once, few, many) or the class of an expanded clone, and some rows leave it out.

V gene: TRBV2; D gene: .; J gene: TRBJ2-3; clone size: many; CDR3 protein: CASSGRRIDTQYF; CDR3 DNA: TGTGCCAGCAGTGGGAGACGGATAGATACGCAGTATTTT
V gene: TRBV7-2; D gene: TRBD2; J gene: TRBJ2-1; clone size: few; CDR3 protein: CASSLGRGGAATYNEQFF; CDR3 DNA: TGTGCCAGCAGCTTAGGTCGGGGAGGGGCCGCCACCTACAATGAGCAGTTCTTC
V gene: TRBV7-7; D gene: TRBD2; J gene: TRBJ2-3; clone size: many; CDR3 protein: CASSLSRTSGGDTQYF; CDR3 DNA: TGTGCTAGCAGCTTATCTCGAACTAGCGGGGGGGATACGCAGTATTTT
V gene: TRBV5-1; D gene: TRBD1; J gene: TRBJ1-1; clone size: many; CDR3 protein: CASSLVAQGYTEAFF; CDR3 DNA: TGCGCCAGCAGCTTGGTAGCACAGGGGTACACTGAAGCTTTCTTT
V gene: TRBV2; D gene: .; J gene: TRBJ2-2; clone size: few; CDR3 protein: CASSSYQGTGELFF; CDR3 DNA: TGTGCCAGCAGTTCATACCAGGGTACCGGGGAGCTGTTTTTT
V gene: TRBV2; D gene: TRBD1; J gene: TRBJ1-1; clone size: many; CDR3 protein: CASSVLGTGVEAFF; CDR3 DNA: TGTGCCAGCAGTGTTCTTGGGACAGGGGTTGAAGCTTTCTTT
V gene: TRBV12-3/TRBV12-4; D gene: .; J gene: TRBJ2-4; clone size: few; CDR3 protein: CASSPRTSTLAKNIQYF; CDR3 DNA: TGTGCCAGCAGTCCCCGGACATCTACACTAGCCAAAAACATTCAGTACTTC
V gene: TRBV20-1; D gene: .; J gene: TRBJ1-3; clone size: many; CDR3 protein: CSASGLGNTIYF; CDR3 DNA: TGCAGTGCTTCGGGCCTTGGAAACACCATATATTTT
V gene: TRBV3-1; D gene: .; J gene: TRBJ2-5; clone size: few; CDR3 protein: CASSQGLGREETQYF; CDR3 DNA: TGTGCCAGCAGCCAAGGTCTCGGCAGGGAAGAAACCCAGTACTTC
V gene: TRBV12-5; D gene: .; J gene: TRBJ1-5; clone size: .; CDR3 protein: CASAAPGNQPQHF; CDR3 DNA: TGTGCTAGTGCCGCACCTGGCAATCAGCCCCAGCATTTT
V gene: TRBV29-1; D gene: .; J gene: TRBJ1-1; clone size: many; CDR3 protein: CSVAGGDQAFF; CDR3 DNA: TGCAGCGTTGCTGGGGGGGACCAAGCTTTCTTT
V gene: TRBV2; D gene: TRBD2; J gene: TRBJ2-3; clone size: many; CDR3 protein: CASTEVVAGRSSTDTQYF; CDR3 DNA: TGTGCCAGCACCGAAGTGGTAGCGGGGCGGTCTAGCACAGATACGCAGTATTTT
V gene: TRBV5-1; D gene: .; J gene: TRBJ2-7; clone size: few; CDR3 protein: CASSLDYEQYF; CDR3 DNA: TGCGCCAGCAGCTTGGACTACGAGCAGTACTTC
V gene: TRBV7-2; D gene: .; J gene: TRBJ1-4; clone size: many; CDR3 protein: CASSLNRAQTNEKLFF; CDR3 DNA: TGTGCCAGCAGCCTAAACAGGGCACAGACTAATGAAAAACTGTTTTTT
V gene: TRBV3-1; D gene: .; J gene: TRBJ1-1; clone size: .; CDR3 protein: CASRTLENTEAFF; CDR3 DNA: TGTGCCAGTCGGACCTTAGAGAACACTGAAGCTTTCTTT
V gene: TRBV4-2; D gene: .; J gene: TRBJ1-1; clone size: many; CDR3 protein: CASSRRLITGANTEAFF; CDR3 DNA: TGTGCCAGCAGCCGCAGATTAATAACCGGGGCGAACACTGAAGCTTTCTTT
V gene: TRBV10-3; D gene: TRBD1; J gene: TRBJ1-6; clone size: many; CDR3 protein: CAISGQGSNSPLHF; CDR3 DNA: TGTGCCATCAGTGGACAGGGGAGTAATTCACCCCTCCACTTT
V gene: TRBV11-2; D gene: .; J gene: TRBJ2-5; clone size: .; CDR3 protein: CASSLDGVGTQYF; CDR3 DNA: TGTGCCAGCAGCTTAGATGGAGTGGGGACCCAGTACTTC
V gene: TRBV28; D gene: .; J gene: TRBJ1-3; clone size: .; CDR3 protein: CASSPGSEGNTIYF; CDR3 DNA: TGTGCCAGCAGTCCAGGGTCGGAAGGAAACACCATATATTTT
V gene: TRBV7-2; D gene: .; J gene: TRBJ1-6; clone size: many; CDR3 protein: CASSITGPQPLHF; CDR3 DNA: TGTGCCAGCAGCATCACAGGGCCCCAGCCCCTCCACTTT
V gene: TRBV5-5; D gene: .; J gene: TRBJ2-3; clone size: many; CDR3 protein: CASSFQIDTQYF; CDR3 DNA: TGTGCCAGCAGCTTTCAGATAGATACGCAGTATTTT
V gene: TRBV30; D gene: TRBD2; J gene: TRBJ2-7; clone size: .; CDR3 protein: CAWSVVAGGPQYF; CDR3 DNA: TGTGCCTGGAGTGTGGTGGCGGGGGGGCCACAGTACTTC
V gene: TRBV4-1; D gene: .; J gene: TRBJ2-2; clone size: many; CDR3 protein: CASSPQGIVTGELFF; CDR3 DNA: TGCGCCAGCAGCCCCCAAGGGATTGTGACCGGGGAGCTGTTTTTT
V gene: TRBV20-1; D gene: TRBD1; J gene: TRBJ1-6; clone size: .; CDR3 protein: CSVFIEGTGDSPLHF; CDR3 DNA: TGCAGTGTTTTCATAGAGGGGACAGGGGATTCACCCCTCCACTTT
V gene: TRBV20-1; D gene: TRBD2; J gene: TRBJ2-3; clone size: few; CDR3 protein: CSASPWDSGGRGPDTQYF; CDR3 DNA: TGCAGTGCTAGTCCATGGGATAGCGGGGGCCGCGGTCCGGATACGCAGTATTTT
V gene: TRBV20-1; D gene: .; J gene: TRBJ1-2; clone size: many; CDR3 protein: CSADWADYYGYTF; CDR3 DNA: TGCAGTGCTGACTGGGCGGACTACTATGGCTACACCTTC
V gene: TRBV20-1; D gene: TRBD2; J gene: TRBJ2-5; clone size: many; CDR3 protein: CSAQAGWQETQYF; CDR3 DNA: TGCAGTGCTCAAGCGGGGTGGCAAGAGACCCAGTACTTC
V gene: TRBV5-1; D gene: TRBD1; J gene: TRBJ1-2; clone size: .; CDR3 protein: CASSSTGDYGYTF; CDR3 DNA: TGCGCCAGCAGCTCAACAGGGGACTATGGCTACACCTTC